This T cell receptor beta chain comes out of a study of blood T cell repertoires in COVID-19 (dated by TCRdb to the early 2020s). A note on the overall study: Samples from collaborators originated in the United States, Italy and Spain and spanned both the acute and convalescent phases of COVID-19. The material from the prospective study consisted of cDNA or gDNA derived from T cells, B-cell-depleted T cells, or PBMCs. Deeply sampled blood TCRbeta repertoires from subjects exposed to, actively infected with, or recovered from COVID-19 were included in the dataset. A freely available public database, intended as a resource for researchers studying the immune response to SARS-CoV-2, is where the repertoires were released. Samples were obtained from the ongoing ImmuneRACE study (first 160 participants) and from roughly 1,300 subjects provided by 6 global collaborators. Nearly every sample came with metadata listing a de-identified subject ID, COVID-19 status, age in years and sex. Where HLA class I and class II types were available, the types were taken from metadata supplied by the sample provider, not from assay-based typing. The research as a whole found: Clinical and demographic metadata were provided uncurated, with the amount varying by source and participant.

Samples from volunteer blood donors who had recovered from COVID-19 were contributed by a second Seattle source. Collaborating institutions collected whole blood in K2EDTA tubes following their own protocols. For TCRbeta analysis, collaborator samples were shipped as frozen whole blood, as isolated PBMCs, or as DNA extracted from either sample type. A distance of 13 bases separates the germline ends of V and J, which lose 0 bases and 11 bases respectively. The CDR3 contains 14 residues, cysteine and phenylalanine counted. The retained sequence is limited to the CDR3, 42 bases, with the frame set at the first base. Based on the germline V gene, the CDR1 and CDR2 sequences are LGHNA and YSLEER. In regard to this clone: Its antigen remains unidentified. No base-level quality is on record; no much larger clone is a single base apart.

The immunoSEQ Assay, a bias-controlled multiplex PCR, was used to amplify TCRbeta CDR3 regions from genomic DNA. The paper's processing steps were these. Nucleated cell counts per sample were estimated from amplification of reference gene primers within the assay. Sequence reads were collapsed and filtered to measure the absolute abundance of every unique TCRbeta CDR3 rearrangement. For each sample, productive Simpson clonality was calculated by taking the square root of Simpson's diversity index across productive rearrangements. TCRdb took this table from immuneACCESS and kept in-frame rearrangements with V and J called. Such tables lack part of the clones; where checked against another copy, unresolved V genes explain under half of the gap, and the rest is unexplained. Clone size and the V and J calls come from that table; the DNA yielded D and trimming. Within this sample are 300,000 or so clones, with more than 75% of them counted one time only. Together, the top ten hold less than 9.5% of the sample.

The TCR originated in a woman in her forties or fifties who had recovered from COVID-19. The rearrangement combines TRBV4-3 with TRBJ1-4; too little of a D gene remains to name it. Sequencing input: peripheral blood. This receptor carries the CDR3 CASSQDAGIRKLFF. The DNA is TGCGCCAGCAGCCAAGATGCAGGCATCCGGAAACTGTTTTTT.